Below are 11 T cell receptor beta chains sequenced from a single sample in a study of CD8+ T cells in alopecia areata (dated by TCRdb to 2016 to 2019). Per the publication, the time point label means: baseline before oral tofacitinib. Libraries came from the immunoSEQ multiplex PCR assay. RNA was extracted from all samples and reverse transcribed into cDNA as template for TCR sequencing. Entries here come from immuneACCESS through TCRdb and include only in-frame sequences with V and J called. Some clones fail to appear in such tables; in the studies checked, an unresolved V gene covers under half of the shortfall, and the cause of the remainder is unknown. The table for this sample lists 140,000 to 150,000 clones; about half of them were counted only once. The top ten hold 0.85% to 1% of the sample. The source material was CD4+ T cells sorted from blood, sampled at week 0. The source is a human donor with alopecia areata.

There are a few counts of this clone. The chain couples TRBV29-1 to TRBJ2-5; perhaps D is TRBD1 or TRBD2 (6 bases each). The germline V and J ends were trimmed by 8 bases and 5 bases, with 21 bases remaining between them. Germline V gene lookup returns CDR1 SQVTM and CDR2 ANQGSEA. This CDR3 spans 14 amino acids. Here the CDR3 DNA reads TGCAGCTCCTGGCGGGGCAGGGGCAGTGAGACCCAGTACTTC. As protein: CSSWRGRGSETQYF. Filled out from reference TRBV29-1 and TRBJ2-5, the complete variable domain reads SAVISQKPSRDICQRGTSLTIQCQVDSQVTMMFWYRQQPGQSLTLIATANQGSEATYESGFVIDKFPISRPNLTFSTLTVSNMSPEDSSIYLCSSWRGRGSETQYFGPGTRLLVL.

The genes are TRBV29-1 and TRBJ1-1; no definite D call. Per germline, CDR1 SQVTM and CDR2 ANQGSEA. V lost 8 bases, J lost 4 bases, and 20 bases lay in between. CDR3 length: 14 amino acids. Here the CDR3 reads CSFTIAGEGTEAFF. CDR3 nucleotide sequence: TGCAGCTTCACTATAGCTGGTGAGGGCACTGAAGCTTTCTTT.

The chain uses TRBV7-2 and TRBJ1-2; D not resolved. This CDR3 spans 12 amino acids. Trimming cost V 1 base and J 5 bases, with 5 bases left between them. CDR1 is SGHTA, CDR2 FQGNSA, per germline. The DNA for the CDR3 is TGTGCCAGCAGCTTAGGGAGGTATGGCTACACCTTC. The encoded protein is CASSLGRYGYTF.

The sample holds a few counts of this clone. V and J are TRBV30 and TRBJ2-1; D possibly corresponds to TRBD2 (6 bases). The CDR3 loop spans 11 amino acids. Trimming took off 4 bases at V and 13 bases at J, with 14 bases between the two ends. Germline V lookup: CDR1 GTSNPN, CDR2 SVGIG (reference sequence). The chain's CDR3 is CAWKIAVAQFF. The DNA for the CDR3 is TGTGCCTGGAAGATAGCGGTAGCTCAGTTCTTC.

This clone was observed a handful of times. The V gene is TRBV29-1, the J gene TRBJ2-3; D call uncertain. The length of the CDR3 is 14 residues. V shed 5 bases and J shed 2 bases, with 14 bases lying between them. The germline gives CDR1 SQVTM, CDR2 ANQGSEA. This CDR3 is CSVPRQAYTDTQYF. Here the CDR3 DNA reads TGCAGCGTTCCAAGACAAGCCTACACAGATACGCAGTATTTT.

V and J are TRBV7-9 and TRBJ2-5; 8 bases agree with TRBD2. The CDR3 extends over 14 amino acids. Per the germline V gene, CDR1 is SEHNR and CDR2 is FQNEAQ (reference sequence). The J segment lost 4 bases and the V segment lost 5 bases, leaving 6 bases of the junction unmatched. The CDR3 is CASSPSGSRETQYF. The CDR3 nucleotides are TGTGCCAGCAGCCCCAGCGGGAGTAGAGAGACCCAGTACTTC.

J is TRBJ1-5 and V is TRBV25-1; tentative D call: TRBD1 (5 bases). The CDR3 consists of 15 residues. CDR1 and CDR2 from the germline V gene are MGHDK and SYGVNS. V lost 4 bases and J 1 base, leaving 11 bases between the germline ends. The CDR3 bases are TGTGCCAGCAGTGTGGGGGGTGGAAGCAATCAGCCCCAGCATTTT. Translation gives CASSVGGGSNQPQHF.

This clone was seen repeatedly, ten times or more. The chain recombines TRBV5-1 with TRBJ2-7; D remains unclear. This CDR3 has 14 amino acids. Germline assignment: CDR1 SGHRS and CDR2 YFSETQ. With 4 bases removed from V and 0 bases from J, the gap between germline ends came to 11 bases. CDR3 in amino acids: CASSRDHGSYEQYF. CDR3 sequence (DNA): TGCGCCAGCAGCAGGGATCACGGCTCCTACGAGCAGTACTTC.

V usage is TRBV29-1 and J usage is TRBJ1-1; maybe TRBD1 (5 bases). The CDR3 consists of 13 residues. Trimming took 2 bases from V and 4 from J, leaving 11 bases between them. Germline-derived CDR1 and CDR2 are SQVTM and ANQGSEA. CDR3 sequence reads: CSVEQGLSTEAFF. CDR3 bases: TGCAGCGTTGAACAGGGTCTAAGCACTGAAGCTTTCTTT.

The chain has TRBV28 and TRBJ1-2; D remains ambiguous. From germline, CDR1 is MDHEN and CDR2 SYDVKM. V was trimmed by 6 bases and J by 2 bases, leaving 10 bases between them. The CDR3 runs 13 residues. CDR3 nucleotides: TGTGCCAGCAGCCGTGTAGGGAACTATGGCTACACCTTC. Its protein product is CASSRVGNYGYTF.

J is TRBJ2-2 and V is TRBV28; 8 nucleotides align to TRBD1. The CDR3 sequence is 16 residues long. Germline V gene sequence: CDR1 MDHEN, CDR2 SYDVKM. The V gene end was trimmed by 8 bases and the J gene end by 4 bases; junction bases not matched to a gene: 12. The CDR3 DNA is TGTGCCAGCCGATCCCCCGACAGGGGAGGCACCGGGGAGCTGTTTTTT. It codes for CASRSPDRGGTGELFF.